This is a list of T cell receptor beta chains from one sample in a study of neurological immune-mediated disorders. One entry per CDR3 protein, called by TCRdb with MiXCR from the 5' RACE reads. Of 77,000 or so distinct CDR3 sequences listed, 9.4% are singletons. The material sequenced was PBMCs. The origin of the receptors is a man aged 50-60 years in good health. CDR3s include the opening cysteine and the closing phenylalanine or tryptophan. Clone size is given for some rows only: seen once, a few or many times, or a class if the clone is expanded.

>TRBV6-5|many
CASSYTGGAEAFF
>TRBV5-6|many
CASSLVSMNTEAFF
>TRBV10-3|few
CAIKVGAGNYGYTF
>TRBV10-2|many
CASRVPGGETQYF
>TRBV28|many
CASSPGLAPGEQYF
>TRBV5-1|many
CASSPTFGAVETQYF
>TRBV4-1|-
CASSQAQGAWNTEAFF
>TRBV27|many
CASSIRGLNTGELFF
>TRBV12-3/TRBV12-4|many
CASSPPATSGGINEQFF
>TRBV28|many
CASSPRTTNEKLFF
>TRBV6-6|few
CASSPVRTGNSGANVLTF
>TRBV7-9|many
CASSLGDRGPYNEQFF
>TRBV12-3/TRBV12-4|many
CASSLTGAPWETQYF
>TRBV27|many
CASSLDSVGTQYF
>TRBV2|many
CASSVQGTITDTQYF
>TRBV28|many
CASSFEQGRYEQYF
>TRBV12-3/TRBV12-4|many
CASSLTGTRNQPQHF